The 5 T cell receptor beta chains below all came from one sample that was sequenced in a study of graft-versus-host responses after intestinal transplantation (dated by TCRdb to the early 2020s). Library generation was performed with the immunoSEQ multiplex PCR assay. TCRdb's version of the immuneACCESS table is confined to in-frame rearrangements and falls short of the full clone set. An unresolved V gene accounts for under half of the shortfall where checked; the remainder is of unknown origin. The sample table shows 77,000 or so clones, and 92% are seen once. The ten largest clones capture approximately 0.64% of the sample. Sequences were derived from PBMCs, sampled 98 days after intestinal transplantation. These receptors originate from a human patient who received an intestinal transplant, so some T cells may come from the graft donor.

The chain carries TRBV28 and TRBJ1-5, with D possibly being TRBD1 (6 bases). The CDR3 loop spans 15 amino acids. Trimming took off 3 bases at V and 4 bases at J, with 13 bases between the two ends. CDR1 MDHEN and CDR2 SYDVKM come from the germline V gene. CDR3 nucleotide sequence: TGTGCCAGCAGTTTCGGACAGCGACTTAATCAGCCCCAGCATTTT. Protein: CASSFGQRLNQPQHF. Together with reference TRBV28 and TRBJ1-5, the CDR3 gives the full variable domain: DVKVTQSSRYLVKRTGEKVFLECVQDMDHENMFWYRQDPGLGLRLIYFSYDVKMKEKGDIPEGYSVSREKKERFSLILESASTNQTSMYLCASSFGQRLNQPQHFGDGTRLSIL.

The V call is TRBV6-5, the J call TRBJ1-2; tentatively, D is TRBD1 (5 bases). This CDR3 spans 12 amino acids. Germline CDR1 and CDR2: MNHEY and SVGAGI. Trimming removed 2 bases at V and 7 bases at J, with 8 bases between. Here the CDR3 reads CASSYGGGGYTF. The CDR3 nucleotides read TGTGCCAGCAGTTACGGGGGTGGTGGCTACACCTTC.

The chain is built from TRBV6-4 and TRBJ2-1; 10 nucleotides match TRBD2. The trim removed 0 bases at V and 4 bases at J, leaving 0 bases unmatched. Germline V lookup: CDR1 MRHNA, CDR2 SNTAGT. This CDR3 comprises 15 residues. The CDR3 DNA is TGTGCCAGCAGTGACTCACTAGCGGGGTACAATGAGCAGTTCTTC. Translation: CASSDSLAGYNEQFF.

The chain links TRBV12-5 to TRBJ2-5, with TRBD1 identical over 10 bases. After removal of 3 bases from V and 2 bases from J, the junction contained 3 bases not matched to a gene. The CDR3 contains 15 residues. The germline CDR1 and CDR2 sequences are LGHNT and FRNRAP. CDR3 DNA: TGTGCTAGTGGTTTATCGGACAGGGGGCAAGAGACCCAGTACTTC. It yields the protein CASGLSDRGQETQYF.

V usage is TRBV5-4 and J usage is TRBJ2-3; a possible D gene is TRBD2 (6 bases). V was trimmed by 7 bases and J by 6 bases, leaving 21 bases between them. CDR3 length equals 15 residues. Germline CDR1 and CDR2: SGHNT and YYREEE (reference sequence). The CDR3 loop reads CASRGWGTPRDTQYF. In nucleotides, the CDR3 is TGTGCCAGCCGGGGGTGGGGGACCCCAAGGGATACGCAGTATTTT.